This T cell receptor beta chain was captured by sequencing in a study of cytomegalovirus exposure and HLA in healthy donors. It was with 60 Vbeta and 13 Jbeta primers that the PCR ran. The data were produced by immunoSEQ multiplex PCR, yet TCRdb's version contains in-frame clones alone and is incomplete. This sample has 150,000 to 200,000 clones, with about 85% found just once. CDR1 SGHTA and CDR2 FQGNSA come from the germline V gene. The CDR3 sequence is 15 residues long. V shed 6 bases, J shed 6 bases, and the junction held 12 bases outside the gene matches. This chain connects TRBV7-2 to TRBJ1-1; 8 bases fit TRBD1. The TCR was taken from a man under 40 in good health and CMV-seropositive. Input material: PBMCs. The CDR3 loop reads CASRGGNRGTAEAFF. The CDR3 nucleotides are TGTGCCAGCAGGGGGGGGAACAGGGGGACCGCTGAAGCTTTCTTT.